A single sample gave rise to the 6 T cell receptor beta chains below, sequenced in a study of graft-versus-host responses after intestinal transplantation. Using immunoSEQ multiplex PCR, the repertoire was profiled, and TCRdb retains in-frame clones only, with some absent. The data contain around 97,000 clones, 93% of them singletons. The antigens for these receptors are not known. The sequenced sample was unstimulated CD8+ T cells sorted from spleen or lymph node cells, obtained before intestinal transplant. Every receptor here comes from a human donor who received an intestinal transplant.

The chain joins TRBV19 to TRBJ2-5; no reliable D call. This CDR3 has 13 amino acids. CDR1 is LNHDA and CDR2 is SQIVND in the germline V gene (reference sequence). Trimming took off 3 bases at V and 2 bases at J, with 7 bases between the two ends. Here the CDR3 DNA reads TGTGCCAGTAGTATGGTGGGACAAGAGACCCAGTACTTC. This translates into CASSMVGQETQYF.

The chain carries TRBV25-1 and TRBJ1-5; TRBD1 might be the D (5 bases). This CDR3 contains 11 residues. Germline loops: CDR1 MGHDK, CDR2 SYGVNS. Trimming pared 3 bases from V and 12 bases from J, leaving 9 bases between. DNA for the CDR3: TGTGCCAGCAGTGAGGGGCAGATCCAGCATTTT. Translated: CASSEGQIQHF.

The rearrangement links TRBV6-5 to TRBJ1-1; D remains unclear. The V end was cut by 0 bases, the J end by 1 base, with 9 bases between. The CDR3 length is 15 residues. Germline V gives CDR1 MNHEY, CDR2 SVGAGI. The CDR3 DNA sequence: TGTGCCAGCAGTTACTCTGGTGCGGAGAACACTGAAGCTTTCTTT. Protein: CASSYSGAENTEAFF.

CDR3 loop: CASSPPYTEAFF. The CDR3 DNA is TGTGCCAGTAGTCCCCCCTACACTGAAGCTTTCTTT. The rearrangement joins TRBV19 to TRBJ1-1; D remains ambiguous. This CDR3 is built from 12 residues. V was trimmed by 5 bases and J by 3 bases, leaving 7 bases between them. Per the germline V gene, CDR1 is LNHDA and CDR2 is SQIVND (reference sequence).

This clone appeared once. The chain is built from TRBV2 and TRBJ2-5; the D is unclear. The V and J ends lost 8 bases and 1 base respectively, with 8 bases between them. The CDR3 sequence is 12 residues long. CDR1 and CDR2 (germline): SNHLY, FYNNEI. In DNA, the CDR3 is TGTGCCAGCCTGCGTACCCAAGAGACCCAGTACTTC. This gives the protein CASLRTQETQYF.

The CDR3 protein is CASSFPQGGIWEQYF. Here the CDR3 DNA reads TGTGCCAGCAGCTTCCCACAGGGGGGTATTTGGGAGCAGTACTTC. V and J are TRBV5-4 and TRBJ2-7, with 8 positions matching TRBD1. The length of the CDR3 is 15 residues. Germline CDR1 SGHNT, CDR2 YYREEE (reference sequence). Trimming at V came to 2 bases and at J to 7 bases, leaving 11 bases not matched to a gene.